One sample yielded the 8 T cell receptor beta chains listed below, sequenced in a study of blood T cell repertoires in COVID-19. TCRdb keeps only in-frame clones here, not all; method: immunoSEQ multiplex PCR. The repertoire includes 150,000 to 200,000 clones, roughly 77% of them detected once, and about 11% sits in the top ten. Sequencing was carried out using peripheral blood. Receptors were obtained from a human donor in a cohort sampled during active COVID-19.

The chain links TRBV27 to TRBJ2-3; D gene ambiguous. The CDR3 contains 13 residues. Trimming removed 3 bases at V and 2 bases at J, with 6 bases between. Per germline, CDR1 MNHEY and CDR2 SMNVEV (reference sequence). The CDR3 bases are TGTGCCAGCAGTTTTCAGGCCACAGATACGCAGTATTTT. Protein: CASSFQATDTQYF.

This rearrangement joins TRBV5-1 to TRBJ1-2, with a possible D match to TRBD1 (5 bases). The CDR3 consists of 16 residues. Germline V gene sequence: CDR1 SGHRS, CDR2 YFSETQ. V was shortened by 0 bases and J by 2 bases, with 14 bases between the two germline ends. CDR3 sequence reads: CASSLVGQGSNYGYTF. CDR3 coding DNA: TGCGCCAGCAGCTTGGTCGGGCAGGGCTCGAACTATGGCTACACCTTC.

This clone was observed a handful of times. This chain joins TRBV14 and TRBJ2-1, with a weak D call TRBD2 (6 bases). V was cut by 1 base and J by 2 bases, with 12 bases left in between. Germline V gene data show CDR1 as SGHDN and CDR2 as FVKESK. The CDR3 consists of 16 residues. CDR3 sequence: CASSQGVAETYNEQFF. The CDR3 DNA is TGTGCCAGCAGCCAAGGTGTAGCGGAGACCTACAATGAGCAGTTCTTC. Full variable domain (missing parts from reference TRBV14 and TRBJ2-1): EAGVTQFPSHSVIEKGQTVTLRCDPISGHDNLYWYRRVMGKEIKFLLHFVKESKQDESGMPNNRFLAERTGGTYSTLKVQPAELEDSGVYFCASSQGVAETYNEQFFGPGTRLTVL.

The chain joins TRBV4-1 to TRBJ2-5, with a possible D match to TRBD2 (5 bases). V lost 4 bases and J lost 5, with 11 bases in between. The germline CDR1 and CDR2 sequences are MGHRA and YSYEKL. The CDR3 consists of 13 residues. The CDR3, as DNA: TGCGCCAGCAGCCGTCTGGAGGTGGAGACCCAGTACTTC. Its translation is CASSRLEVETQYF.

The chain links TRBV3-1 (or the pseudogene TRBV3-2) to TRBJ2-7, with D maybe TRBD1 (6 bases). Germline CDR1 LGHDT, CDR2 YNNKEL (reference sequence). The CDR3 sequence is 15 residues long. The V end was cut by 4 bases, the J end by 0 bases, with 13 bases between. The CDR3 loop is CASSRPRDNSYEQYF. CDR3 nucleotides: TGTGCCAGCAGCCGGCCCCGGGACAACTCCTACGAGCAGTACTTC.

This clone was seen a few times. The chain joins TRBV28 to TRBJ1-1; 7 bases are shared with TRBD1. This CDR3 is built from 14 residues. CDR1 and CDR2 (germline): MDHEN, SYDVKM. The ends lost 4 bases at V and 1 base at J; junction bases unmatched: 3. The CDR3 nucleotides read TGTGCCAGCAGTTCTCAGGGGGAGAACACTGAAGCTTTCTTT. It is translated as CASSSQGENTEAFF.

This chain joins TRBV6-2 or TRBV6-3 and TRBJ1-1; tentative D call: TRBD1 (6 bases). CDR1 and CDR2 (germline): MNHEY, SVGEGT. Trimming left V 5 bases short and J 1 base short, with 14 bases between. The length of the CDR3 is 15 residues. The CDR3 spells CASSKLSGQNTEAFF. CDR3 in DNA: TGTGCCAGCAGTAAACTATCGGGACAGAACACTGAAGCTTTCTTT.

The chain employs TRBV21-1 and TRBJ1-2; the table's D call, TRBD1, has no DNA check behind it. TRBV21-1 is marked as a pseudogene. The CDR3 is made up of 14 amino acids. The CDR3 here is CASSRFKTACGYTF. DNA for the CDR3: TGTGCCAGCAGCCGGTTCAAGACAGCCTGCGGCTACACCTTC.